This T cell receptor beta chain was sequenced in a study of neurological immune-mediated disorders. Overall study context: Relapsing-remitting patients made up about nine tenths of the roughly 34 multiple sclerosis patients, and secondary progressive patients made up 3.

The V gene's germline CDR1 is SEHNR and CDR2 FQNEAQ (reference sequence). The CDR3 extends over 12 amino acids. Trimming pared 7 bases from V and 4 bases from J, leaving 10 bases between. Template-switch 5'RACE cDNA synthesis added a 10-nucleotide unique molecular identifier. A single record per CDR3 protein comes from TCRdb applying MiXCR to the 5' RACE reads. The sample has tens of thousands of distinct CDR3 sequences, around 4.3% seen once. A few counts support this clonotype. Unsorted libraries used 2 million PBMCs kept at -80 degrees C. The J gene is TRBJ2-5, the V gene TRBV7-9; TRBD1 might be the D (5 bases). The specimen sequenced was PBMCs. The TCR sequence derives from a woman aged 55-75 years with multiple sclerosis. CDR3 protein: CASKGEGETQYF. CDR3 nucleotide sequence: TGTGCCAGCAAAGGGGAAGGAGAGACCCAGTACTTC. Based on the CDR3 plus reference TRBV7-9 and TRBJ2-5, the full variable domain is DTGVSQNPRHKITKRGQNVTFRCDPISEHNRLYWYRQTLGQGPEFLTYFQNEAQLEKSRLLSDRFSAERPKGSFSTLEIQRTEQGDSAMYLCASKGEGETQYFGPGTRLLVL.